This T cell receptor (beta chain) originates from a study of CD8+ T cells in alopecia areata. The wider study: Severity scores in treated patients reflected the percentage of scalp affected.

This clone was counted at least ten times. Antigen specificity is unknown. Study-wide findings and caveats: Numerous clones, expanded in lesions, remained in scalp and blood during tofacitinib. Higher clonality than in normal scalp was seen in lesional scalp, especially alopecia totalis/universalis.

cDNA prepared by RNA extraction and subsequent reverse transcription served as the template for sequencing. Method: immunoSEQ multiplex PCR; TCRdb's copy keeps in-frame clones and lacks some. The sample includes some 190,000 clones, more than 55% of them seen just once. V was pared by 3 bases and J by 1 base, with 2 bases of the junction left unmatched. The germline V gene encodes CDR1 SGHTA and CDR2 FQGNSA. The CDR3 runs 15 residues. The treatment here: oral pan-JAK inhibitor, 5-10 mg twice daily. The authors sorted CD4+ and CD8+ T cells from PBMCs. The sample here was CD4+ T cells sorted from blood, taken at week 49, from a patient treated with tofacitinib. The rearrangement links TRBV7-2 to TRBJ2-1; 8 bases are a match to TRBD2. This receptor was taken from a human donor with alopecia areata. In DNA form, the CDR3 reads TGTGCCAGCAGCTTTAGCGGGGCGTCCTACAATGAGCAGTTCTTC. It is translated as CASSFSGASYNEQFF.